What follows are 20 T cell receptor beta chains derived from one specimen sequenced in a study of T cell repertoires in cytomegalovirus infection. Antigens for these TCRs are unknown. TCRdb analysed the reads with MiXCR anew, one entry per CDR3 protein. The data hold about 770,000 distinct CDR3 sequences, with 29% observed a single time. Sequencing used cultured CD8+ T cells from PBMCs, obtained from culture after CMV antigen stimulation. These receptor sequences come from a human donor in good health (CMV status not recorded). Some clones in this sample may be carry-over from other donors' samples.

This chain connects TRBV10-3 to TRBJ2-1; no definite D call. The length of the CDR3 is 13 residues. The ends were cut back, 1 base at V and 5 bases at J, with 6 bases in the middle. Germline loops: CDR1 ENHRY, CDR2 SYGVKD. DNA of the CDR3: TGTGCCATCAGTGAGTATACGAACAATGAGCAGTTCTTC. Residues: CAISEYTNNEQFF.

V usage is TRBV11-3 and J usage is TRBJ2-7, with 7 bases fitting TRBD1. CDR3 length equals 14 residues. Unmatched junction bases numbered 7, after V lost 5 bases and J lost 3 bases. Germline loops: CDR1 SGHNT, CDR2 YENEEA. This CDR3 reads CASSTRDRDYEQYV. The CDR3, as DNA: TGTGCCAGCAGCACACGGGACAGAGACTACGAGCAGTACGTC.

The chain recombines TRBV4-1 with TRBJ2-7; D may be TRBD1 or TRBD2 (5 bases each). V gave up 0 bases and J gave up 4 bases, with 16 bases separating them. The CDR3 runs to 16 residues. Germline lookup yields CDR1 MGHRA and CDR2 YSYEKL. The CDR3 DNA follows: TGCGCCAGCAGCCAAGAAGGGACCGTCCCCTCTTACGAGCAGTACTTC. The encoded protein is CASSQEGTVPSYEQYF.

There are a few counts of this clonotype. J is TRBJ2-2 and V is TRBV6-1, with D possibly being TRBD1 (6 bases). Trimming left V 6 bases short and J 6 bases short, with 17 bases between. Germline V gives CDR1 MNHNS, CDR2 SASEGT. CDR3 size: 15 residues. The CDR3 reads CASRGDTSNPGELFF. DNA for the CDR3: TGTGCCAGCAGAGGGGACACAAGCAACCCCGGGGAGCTGTTTTTT.

The chain couples TRBV12-3 or TRBV12-4 to TRBJ2-2; 10 bases agree with TRBD2. The CDR3 totals 16 residues. After removal of 7 bases from V and 4 bases from J, the junction contained 9 bases not matched to a gene. The CDR3 spells CASTSDSGGFTGELFF. The CDR3, as DNA: TGTGCCAGCACTTCGGATAGCGGGGGGTTCACCGGGGAGCTGTTTTTT.

V is TRBV4-1 and J is TRBJ2-2; 10 bases match TRBD1. The CDR3 loop spans 14 amino acids. Germline V gene lookup returns CDR1 MGHRA and CDR2 YSYEKL. V lost 4 bases and J lost 8; bases outside the gene matches: 4. The CDR3 region is CASSPGQGLGELFF. CDR3 sequence (DNA): TGCGCCAGCAGCCCGGGACAGGGGTTAGGGGAGCTGTTTTTT.

The rearrangement uses TRBV27 and TRBJ2-3; D not resolved. Germline-derived CDR1 and CDR2 are MNHEY and SMNVEV (reference sequence). The V gene lost 2 bases and the J gene lost 5 bases, with 14 bases spanning the gap. The CDR3 length is 15 residues. The CDR3 region has the DNA TGTGCCAGCAGTTTACTAGGTGGATGGGGAGATACGCAGTATTTT. This translates into CASSLLGGWGDTQYF.

V and J are TRBV12-3 or TRBV12-4 and TRBJ2-2; 12 bases are a match to TRBD2. The length of the CDR3 is 17 residues. The V segment lost 3 bases and the J segment 1 base; nucleotides outside the gene matches: 3. The DNA for the CDR3 is TGTGCCAGCAGTTTCCTAGCGGGGGGGCTGAACACCGGGGAGCTGTTTTTT. This codes for CASSFLAGGLNTGELFF.

V and J are TRBV24-1 and TRBJ2-3; 8 nucleotides align to TRBD1. The CDR3 length is 19 residues. Germline V lookup: CDR1 KGHDR, CDR2 SFDVKD. V lost 4 bases to trimming and J lost 1 base; unmatched junction nucleotides: 15. The CDR3: CATSDLYLGQGLCTDTQYF. As DNA, the CDR3 is TGTGCCACCAGTGACCTTTATCTAGGACAGGGACTGTGCACAGATACGCAGTATTTT.

This rearrangement joins TRBV6-1 to TRBJ2-7; D gene ambiguous. Trimming pared 2 bases from V and 7 bases from J, leaving 12 bases between. Germline V gives CDR1 MNHNS, CDR2 SASEGT. CDR3 length: 13 amino acids. The CDR3 is CASSETSPGEQYV. CDR3 DNA: TGTGCCAGCAGTGAAACGTCCCCAGGAGAGCAGTACGTC.

The J gene is TRBJ1-2, the V gene TRBV5-5, with no clear D. The CDR3 is 16 amino acids. Germline lookup yields CDR1 SGHKS and CDR2 YYEKEE (reference sequence). Trimming took off 1 base at V and 2 bases at J, with 15 bases between the two ends. CDR3: CASSLTPDGINYGYTF. CDR3 bases: TGTGCCAGCAGCTTGACCCCGGACGGAATCAACTATGGCTACACCTTC.

This clonotype was recorded many times. This chain connects TRBV7-9 to TRBJ2-7, with 8 bases identical to TRBD2. This CDR3 is 19 amino acids long. With V trimmed by 2 bases and J by 2 bases, 17 bases remained unmatched. Germline loops: CDR1 SEHNR, CDR2 FQNEAQ (reference sequence). For the CDR3, the DNA is TGTGCCAGCAGCTTATTCCCGGGGAGATCGAGCGGGGGAACCTACGAGCAGTACTTC. Translation gives CASSLFPGRSSGGTYEQYF.

As for this clonotype: A single base separates this from a much larger clone, so it may be a read error. The chain combines TRBV12-3 or TRBV12-4 with TRBJ2-3; D uncertain. CDR3 length: 13 residues. V lost 2 bases to trimming and J lost 1 base, with 4 bases between them. The CDR3 coding sequence is TGTGCCAGCAGTTTACGGCGCACAGATACGCAGTATTTT. This translates into CASSLRRTDTQYF.

This clonotype was seen a handful of times. The rearrangement uses TRBV9 and TRBJ1-2; 7 bases fit TRBD1. This CDR3 has 17 residues. From germline, CDR1 is SGDLS and CDR2 YYNGEE. V shed 0 bases, J shed 0 bases, and the junction held 8 bases outside the gene matches. The CDR3 loop reads CASSVGVQGQTNYGYTF. The CDR3 DNA follows: TGTGCCAGCAGCGTAGGTGTACAGGGGCAAACTAACTATGGCTACACCTTC.

This clonotype appeared a few times. The rearrangement links TRBV7-2 to TRBJ2-7; TRBD1 matches 7 bases. J lost 7 bases, V lost 5 bases, and 11 bases had no gene match. This CDR3 has 14 residues. Germline V gene sequence: CDR1 SGHTA, CDR2 FQGNSA. CDR3 residues: CASSLGQTLREQYF. The CDR3 DNA sequence: TGTGCCAGCAGCCTGGGACAGACACTACGGGAGCAGTACTTC.

This chain connects TRBV7-9 to TRBJ2-3, with D possibly TRBD1 on 5 matching bases. Trimming cost V 5 bases and J 2 bases, with 26 bases left between them. The CDR3 consists of 19 residues. Germline CDR1 is SEHNR and CDR2 is FQNEAQ (reference sequence). CDR3 DNA sequence: TGTGCCAGCAGCCCCAGGGCAGGGATTGTTCTTGTCAACACAGATACGCAGTATTTT. Translation: CASSPRAGIVLVNTDTQYF.

There are many counts of this clonotype. V is TRBV7-2 and J is TRBJ1-2; 7 bases agree with TRBD1. From germline, CDR1 is SGHTA and CDR2 FQGNSA. CDR3 length equals 13 residues. Trimming at V came to 11 bases and at J to 3 bases, leaving 9 bases not matched to a gene. The CDR3 is CASLTGTDYGYTF. CDR3 bases: TGTGCCTCGCTCACCGGGACAGACTATGGCTACACCTTC.

The chain couples TRBV5-1 to TRBJ2-7, with TRBD1 as a possible D gene (6 bases). CDR1 SGHRS and CDR2 YFSETQ come from the germline V gene. V dropped 3 bases and J dropped 4 bases, with 11 bases sitting between them. The CDR3 is 13 residues long. CDR3 nucleotides: TGCGCCAGCAGCTCTCTACAGGGTTACGAGCAGTACTTC. Amino acid sequence: CASSSLQGYEQYF. Variable domain in full (rest from reference TRBV5-1 and TRBJ2-7): KAGVTQTPRYLIKTRGQQVTLSCSPISGHRSVSWYQQTPGQGLQFLFEYFSETQRNKGNFPGRFSGRQFSNSRSEMNVSTLELGDSALYLCASSSLQGYEQYFGPGTRLTVT.

In this sample, this clonotype turned up a few times. The chain carries TRBV5-1 and TRBJ1-5; a weak D match, TRBD1 (5 bases). Between the trimmed V and J ends, which lost 4 bases and 2 bases, there was a span of 13 bases. Germline CDR1 reads SGHRS; CDR2 reads YFSETQ. This CDR3 region has 15 residues. The CDR3 region has the DNA TGCGCCAGCAGCGTGGGGGGGTCTGGCAATCAGCCCCAGCATTTT. Translation: CASSVGGSGNQPQHF.

This clonotype was counted between two and nine times. The chain combines TRBV7-9 with TRBJ1-5; possibly TRBD1 for D (6 bases). This CDR3 contains 15 residues. Trimming took 1 base from V and 5 from J, leaving 12 bases between them. CDR1 SEHNR and CDR2 FQNEAQ come from the germline V gene (reference sequence). As DNA, the CDR3 is TGTGCCAGCAGCTTAGACAGGGAGCGCGATCAGCCCCAGCATTTT. Its protein product is CASSLDRERDQPQHF.